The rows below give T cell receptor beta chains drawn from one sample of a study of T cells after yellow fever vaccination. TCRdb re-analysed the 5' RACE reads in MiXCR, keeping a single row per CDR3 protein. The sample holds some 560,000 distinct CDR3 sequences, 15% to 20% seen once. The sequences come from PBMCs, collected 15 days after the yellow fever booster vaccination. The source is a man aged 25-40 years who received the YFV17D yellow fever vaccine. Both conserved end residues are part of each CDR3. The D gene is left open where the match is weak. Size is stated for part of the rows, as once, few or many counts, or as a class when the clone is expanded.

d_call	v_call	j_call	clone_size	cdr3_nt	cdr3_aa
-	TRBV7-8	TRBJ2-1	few	TGTGCCAGCAGCGTACGGAGGATTCGCTACAATGAGCAGTTCTTC	CASSVRRIRYNEQFF
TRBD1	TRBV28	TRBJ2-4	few	TGTGCCAGCAGTTCAGGGGGAATTGGAGCCAAAAACATTCAGTACTTC	CASSSGGIGAKNIQYF
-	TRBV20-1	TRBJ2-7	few	TGCAGTGCCTCCAAGGGGAGAGACGAGCAGTACTTC	CSASKGRDEQYF
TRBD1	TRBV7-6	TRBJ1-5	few	TGTGCCAGCAGCTTCGGGACAGGGTCTCAGCCCCAGCATTTT	CASSFGTGSQPQHF
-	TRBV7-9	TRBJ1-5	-	TGTGCCAGCGTGGGCACTGGCAATCAGCCCCAGCATTTT	CASVGTGNQPQHF
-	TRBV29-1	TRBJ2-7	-	TGCAGCGTTGAAGCAGGCGAGCAGTACTTC	CSVEAGEQYF
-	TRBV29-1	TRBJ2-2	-	TGCAGCGCTGGGACGGCGGGGGAGCTGTTTTTT	CSAGTAGELFF
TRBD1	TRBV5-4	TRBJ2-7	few	TGTGCCAGCAGCACGGACAGGATCCCCTACGAGCAGTACTTC	CASSTDRIPYEQYF
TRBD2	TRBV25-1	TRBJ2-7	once	TGTGCCAGCAGTGAGCTAGCGGGAGGGGACTACGAGCAGTACTTC	CASSELAGGDYEQYF
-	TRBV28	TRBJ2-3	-	TGTGCCAGCAGCCTTACTACCCCTAACACGCAGTATTTT	CASSLTTPNTQYF
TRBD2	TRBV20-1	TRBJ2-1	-	TGCAGTGCCGATAGCGGGAATGGTAATGAGCAGTTCTTC	CSADSGNGNEQFF
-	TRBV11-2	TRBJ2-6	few	TGTGCCAGCAGCTCCTCCGGGATGCTCTCCTCTGGGGCCAACGTCCTGACTTTC	CASSSSGMLSSGANVLTF
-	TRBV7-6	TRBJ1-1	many	TGTGCCAGCAGCTTTAATTCAGGGCACACTGAAGCTTTCTTT	CASSFNSGHTEAFF
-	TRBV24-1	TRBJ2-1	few	TGTGCCACCAGTGACCCTGCCCTGGGGGAGCAGTTCTTC	CATSDPALGEQFF
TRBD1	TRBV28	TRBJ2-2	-	TGTGCCAGCACCCCGGCCGATATTGGGACAGCGAACACCGGGGAGCTGTTTTTT	CASTPADIGTANTGELFF
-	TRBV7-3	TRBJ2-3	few	TGTGCCAGCAGCCCGGGGCCGGTGGATACGCAGTATTTT	CASSPGPVDTQYF
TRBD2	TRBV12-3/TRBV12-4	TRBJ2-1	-	TGTGCCAGCAGTTTACGTCTAGCGGGAGACCAGTTCTTC	CASSLRLAGDQFF
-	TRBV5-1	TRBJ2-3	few	TGCGCCAGCAGCTTGGCTAATAGCGGATACACAGATACGCAGTATTTT	CASSLANSGYTDTQYF
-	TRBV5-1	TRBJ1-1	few	TGCGCCAGCAGCTCGGCCGGAGGTATTGAAGCTTTCTTT	CASSSAGGIEAFF
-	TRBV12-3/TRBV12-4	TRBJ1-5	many	TGTGCCAGCAGTTATGACAGAAATCAGCCCCAGCATTTT	CASSYDRNQPQHF
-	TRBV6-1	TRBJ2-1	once	TGTGCCAGCAGTAAGGGTAGCCCCTACAATGAGCAGTTCTTC	CASSKGSPYNEQFF
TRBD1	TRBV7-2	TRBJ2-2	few	TGTGCCAGCAGACTAGGACAGGGGGCGGTCGGGGAGCTGTTTTTT	CASRLGQGAVGELFF
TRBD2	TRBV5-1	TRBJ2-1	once	TGCGCCAGCAGCTTGGAGATAAATAGCGGGAGCTCCTACAATGAGCAGTTCTTC	CASSLEINSGSSYNEQFF
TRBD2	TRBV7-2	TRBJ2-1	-	TGTGCCAGCAGCACCCGACTAGCGGGGAAGGAGCAGTTCTTC	CASSTRLAGKEQFF
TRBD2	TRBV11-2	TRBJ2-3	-	TGTGCCAGCAGCTCCCCACTGACCAGCGGGAGTACCACAGATACGCAGTATTTT	CASSSPLTSGSTTDTQYF
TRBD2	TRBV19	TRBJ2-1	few	TGTGCCAGTAGTATCGGCGCGGGAGGCTCCTACAATGAGCAGTTCTTC	CASSIGAGGSYNEQFF
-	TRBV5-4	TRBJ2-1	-	TGTGCCAGCGGCCGGGAATCCAATGAGCAGTTCTTC	CASGRESNEQFF
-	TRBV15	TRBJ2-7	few	TGTGCCTCCACTCGTCCCCCGCGCAGGGGGGGATCCGAGCAGTACTTC	CASTRPPRRGGSEQYF
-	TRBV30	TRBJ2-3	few	TGTGCCTGGAGTCCCAGCTGGGATACGCAGTATTTT	CAWSPSWDTQYF
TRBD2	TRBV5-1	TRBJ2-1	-	TGCGCCAGCTCCGGGGGGAGTGGGGTTAACAATGAGCAGTTCTTC	CASSGGSGVNNEQFF
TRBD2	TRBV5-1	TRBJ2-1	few	TGCGCCAGCACCCTGGGGGGCCCGGGAGGGAGTTACAATGAGCAGTTCTTC	CASTLGGPGGSYNEQFF
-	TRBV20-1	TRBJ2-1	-	TGCAGTGCTAGGGGAGGGGGTCCCATAATGACCTACAATGAGCAGTTCTTC	CSARGGGPIMTYNEQFF
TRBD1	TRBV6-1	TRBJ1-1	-	TGTGCCAGCCTCAAGGGGACAGCCACTGAAGCTTTCTTT	CASLKGTATEAFF
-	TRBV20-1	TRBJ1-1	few	TGCAGTGCTTCGGGGGGGGGTAGGAACACTGAAGCTTTCTTT	CSASGGGRNTEAFF
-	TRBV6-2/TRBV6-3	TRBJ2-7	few	TGTGCCAGCTGCGAACCCAGGGGTGAGCAGTACTTC	CASCEPRGEQYF
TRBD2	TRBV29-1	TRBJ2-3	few	TGCAGCGTTGAGGGGGGGACTAGCGGGAACACAGATACGCAGTATTTT	CSVEGGTSGNTDTQYF
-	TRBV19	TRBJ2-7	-	TGTGCCAGTAGTATTAGTACTATTAGGGACGAGCAGTACTTC	CASSISTIRDEQYF
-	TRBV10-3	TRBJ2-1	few	TGTGCCATCAGATCCAATGACGCGGACTCCTACAATGAGCAGTTCTTC	CAIRSNDADSYNEQFF
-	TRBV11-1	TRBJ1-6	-	TGTGCCAGCAGCGCGGTGACCTATAATTCACCCCTCCACTTT	CASSAVTYNSPLHF
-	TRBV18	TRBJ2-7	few	TGTGCCAGCTCACCGGACGCCTCCTACGAGCAGTACTTC	CASSPDASYEQYF
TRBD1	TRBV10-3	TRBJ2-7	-	TGTGCCATCAGAGACCGGGACAGGGATTACGAGCAGTACTTC	CAIRDRDRDYEQYF
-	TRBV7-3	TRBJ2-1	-	TGTGCCAGCAGCTTAACTTTAGATCTTGGCAATGAGCAGTTCTTC	CASSLTLDLGNEQFF
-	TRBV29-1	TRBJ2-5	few	TGCAGCGTCGATTTAAGTTTACAAGAGACCCAGTACTTC	CSVDLSLQETQYF